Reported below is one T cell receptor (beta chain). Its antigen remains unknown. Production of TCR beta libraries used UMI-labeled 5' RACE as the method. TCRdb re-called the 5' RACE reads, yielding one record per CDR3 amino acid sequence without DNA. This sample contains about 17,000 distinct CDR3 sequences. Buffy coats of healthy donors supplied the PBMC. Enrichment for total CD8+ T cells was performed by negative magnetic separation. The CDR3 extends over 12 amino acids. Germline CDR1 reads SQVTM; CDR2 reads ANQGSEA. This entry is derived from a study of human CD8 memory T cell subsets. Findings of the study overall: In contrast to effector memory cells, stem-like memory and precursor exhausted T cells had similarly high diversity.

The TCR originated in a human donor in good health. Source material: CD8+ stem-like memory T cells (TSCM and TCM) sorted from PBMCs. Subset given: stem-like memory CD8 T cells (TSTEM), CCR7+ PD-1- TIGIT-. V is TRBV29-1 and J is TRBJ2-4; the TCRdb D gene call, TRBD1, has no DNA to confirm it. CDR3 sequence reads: CSATGDKGIQYF.